The source of this T cell receptor (beta chain) is a study of control samples from healthy donors and cancer patients. TCRdb's copy holds only in-frame clones and misses some; the assay was immunoSEQ multiplex PCR. In the table there are 130,000 to 150,000 clones, more than 85% of which are singletons. Specimen: blood. The TCR sequence derives from a man aged 18-30 years in good health.

The CDR3 reads CASSPENGVPGAYTF. The CDR3 coding sequence is TGTGCCAGCAGCCCAGAGAACGGGGTGCCCGGTGCCTACACCTTC. The chain combines TRBV2 with TRBJ1-2; no clear D gene. Germline V gene sequence: CDR1 SNHLY, CDR2 FYNNEI. The CDR3 is 15 amino acids. Trimming cost V 6 bases and J 10 bases, with 24 bases left between them.